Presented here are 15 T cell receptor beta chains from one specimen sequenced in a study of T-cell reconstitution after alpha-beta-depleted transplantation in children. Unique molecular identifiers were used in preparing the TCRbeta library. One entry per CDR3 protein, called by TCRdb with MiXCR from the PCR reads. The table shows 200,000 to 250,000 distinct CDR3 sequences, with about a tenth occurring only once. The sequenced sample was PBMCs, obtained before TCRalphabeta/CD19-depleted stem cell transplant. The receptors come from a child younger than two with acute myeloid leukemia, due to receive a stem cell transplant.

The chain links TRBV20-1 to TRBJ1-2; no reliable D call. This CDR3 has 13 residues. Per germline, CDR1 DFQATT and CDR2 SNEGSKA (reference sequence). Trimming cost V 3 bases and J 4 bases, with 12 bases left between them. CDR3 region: CSASGGRFYGYTF. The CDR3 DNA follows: TGCAGTGCTAGCGGCGGGCGGTTCTATGGCTACACCTTC.

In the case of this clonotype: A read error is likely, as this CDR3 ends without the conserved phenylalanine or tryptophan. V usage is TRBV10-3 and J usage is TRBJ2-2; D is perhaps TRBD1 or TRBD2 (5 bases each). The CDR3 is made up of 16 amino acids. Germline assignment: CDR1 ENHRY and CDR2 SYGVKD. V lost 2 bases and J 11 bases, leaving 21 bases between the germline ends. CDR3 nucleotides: TGTGCCATCAGTGAGCCCCAGGTGGGGGTGATCGGCGAGCTGTTTTAT. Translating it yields CAISEPQVGVIGELFY.

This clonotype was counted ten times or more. CDR3 in amino acids: CAISEYGTGGSTDTQYF. The CDR3, as DNA: TGTGCCATCAGTGAATATGGGACGGGAGGGAGCACAGATACGCAGTATTTT. This chain connects TRBV10-3 to TRBJ2-3; 8 bases fit TRBD2. The CDR3 sequence is 17 residues long. Germline CDR1 ENHRY, CDR2 SYGVKD. The J segment lost 0 bases and the V segment lost 3 bases, leaving 8 bases of the junction unmatched.

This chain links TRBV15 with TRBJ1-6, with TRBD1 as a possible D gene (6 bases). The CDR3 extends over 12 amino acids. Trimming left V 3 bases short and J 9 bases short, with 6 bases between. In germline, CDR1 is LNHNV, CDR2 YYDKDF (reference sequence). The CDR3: CATSRTGSPLHF. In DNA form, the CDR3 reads TGTGCCACCAGCAGGACAGGTTCACCCCTCCACTTT.

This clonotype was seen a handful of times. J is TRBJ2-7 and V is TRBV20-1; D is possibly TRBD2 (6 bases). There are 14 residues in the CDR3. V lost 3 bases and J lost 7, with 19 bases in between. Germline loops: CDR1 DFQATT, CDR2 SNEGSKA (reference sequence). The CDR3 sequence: CSASFWGRREEQYF. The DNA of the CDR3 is TGCAGTGCTAGTTTTTGGGGGAGGAGGGAAGAGCAGTACTTC.

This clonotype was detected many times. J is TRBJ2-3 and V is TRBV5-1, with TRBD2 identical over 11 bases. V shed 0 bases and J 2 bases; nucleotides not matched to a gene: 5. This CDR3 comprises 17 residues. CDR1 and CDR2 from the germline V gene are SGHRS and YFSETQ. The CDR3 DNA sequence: TGCGCCAGCAGCTTGGCCTTAGCGGGAGGGTTCACAGATACGCAGTATTTT. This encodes CASSLALAGGFTDTQYF.

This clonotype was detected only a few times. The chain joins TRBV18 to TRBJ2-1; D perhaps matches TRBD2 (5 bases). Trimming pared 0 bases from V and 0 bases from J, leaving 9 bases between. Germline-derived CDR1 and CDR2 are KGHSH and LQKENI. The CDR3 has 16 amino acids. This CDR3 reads CASSPPGEGSYNEQFF. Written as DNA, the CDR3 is TGTGCCAGCTCACCACCGGGTGAGGGCTCCTACAATGAGCAGTTCTTC.

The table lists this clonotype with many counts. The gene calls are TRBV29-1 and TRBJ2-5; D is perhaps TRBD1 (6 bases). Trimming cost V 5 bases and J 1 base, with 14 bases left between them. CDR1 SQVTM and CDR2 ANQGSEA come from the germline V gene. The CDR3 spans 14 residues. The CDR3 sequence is CSVQGWAGQETQYF. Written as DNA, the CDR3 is TGCAGCGTTCAGGGGTGGGCAGGCCAAGAGACCCAGTACTTC.

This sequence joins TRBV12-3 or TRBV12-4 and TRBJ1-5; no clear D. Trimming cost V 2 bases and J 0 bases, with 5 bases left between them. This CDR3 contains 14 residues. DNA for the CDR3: TGTGCCAGCAGTTTATCCATTAGCAATCAGCCCCAGCATTTT. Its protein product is CASSLSISNQPQHF.

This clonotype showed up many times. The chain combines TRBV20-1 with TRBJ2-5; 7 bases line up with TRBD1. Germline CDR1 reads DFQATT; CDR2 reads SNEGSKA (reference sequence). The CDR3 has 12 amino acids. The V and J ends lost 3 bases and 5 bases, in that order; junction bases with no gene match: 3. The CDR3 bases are TGCAGTGCTAGTGACAGGGTGGAGACCCAGTACTTC. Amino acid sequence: CSASDRVETQYF.

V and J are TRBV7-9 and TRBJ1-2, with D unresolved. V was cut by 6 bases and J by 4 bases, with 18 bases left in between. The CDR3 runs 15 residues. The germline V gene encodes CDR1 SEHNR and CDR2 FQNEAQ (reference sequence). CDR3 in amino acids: CASRSSSPVTYGYTF. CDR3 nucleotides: TGTGCCAGCAGGTCCTCCTCGCCGGTTACCTATGGCTACACCTTC.

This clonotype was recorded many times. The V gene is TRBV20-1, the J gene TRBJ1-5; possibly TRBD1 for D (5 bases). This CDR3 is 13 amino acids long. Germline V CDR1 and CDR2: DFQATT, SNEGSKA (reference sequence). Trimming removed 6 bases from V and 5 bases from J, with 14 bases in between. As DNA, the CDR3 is TGCAGTGCCGCGCCCCCGGGGGATCAGCCCCAGCATTTT. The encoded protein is CSAAPPGDQPQHF.

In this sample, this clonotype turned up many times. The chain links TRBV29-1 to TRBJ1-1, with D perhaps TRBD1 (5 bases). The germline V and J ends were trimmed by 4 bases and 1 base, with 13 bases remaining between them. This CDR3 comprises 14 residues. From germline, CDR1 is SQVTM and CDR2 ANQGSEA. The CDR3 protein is CSVGQTVSNTEAFF. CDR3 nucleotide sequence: TGCAGCGTTGGGCAGACAGTTTCGAACACTGAAGCTTTCTTT.

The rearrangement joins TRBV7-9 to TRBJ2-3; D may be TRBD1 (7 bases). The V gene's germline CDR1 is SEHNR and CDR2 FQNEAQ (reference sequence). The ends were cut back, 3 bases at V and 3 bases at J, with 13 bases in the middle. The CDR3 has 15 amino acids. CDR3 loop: CASSFAGTATDTQYF. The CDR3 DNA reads TGTGCCAGCAGCTTCGCGGGGACAGCGACAGATACGCAGTATTTT.

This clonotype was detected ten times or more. CDR3: CATSTSGYTDTQYF. CDR3 DNA sequence: TGTGCCACCAGTACTAGCGGATACACAGATACGCAGTATTTT. V usage is TRBV24-1 and J usage is TRBJ2-3, with 8 bases matching TRBD2. CDR1 is KGHDR and CDR2 is SFDVKD in the germline V gene. J gave up 2 bases and V 6 bases, and 3 bases lay outside the gene matches. CDR3 length: 14 amino acids.